The 14 T cell receptor beta chains below come from one sample, sequenced in a study of technical replicates of blood from a few donors. Sequencing was performed with immunoSEQ multiplex PCR; in TCRdb, only in-frame clones are kept and a portion is missing. The data hold about 82,000 clones, with under 96% observed a single time. Sequenced: T cells isolated from PBMCs. The receptor set was obtained from a human donor in good health.

The rearrangement joins TRBV27 to TRBJ2-7; 10 nucleotides align to TRBD1. Germline CDR1 and CDR2: MNHEY and SMNVEV (reference sequence). V trimming: 5 bases; J trimming: 1 base; junction bases outside the gene matches: 5. The CDR3 consists of 15 residues. The CDR3 loop reads CASSLRTGGSYEQYF. As DNA, the CDR3 is TGTGCCAGCAGTCTTCGGACAGGGGGTTCCTACGAGCAGTACTTC.

This rearrangement joins TRBV6-1 to TRBJ2-7; the D is unclear. Deletions cut 8 bases from V and 2 bases from J, with 7 bases between. Germline V CDR1 and CDR2: MNHNS, SASEGT. The CDR3 has 11 amino acids. Here the CDR3 reads CASQAAYEQYF. The CDR3 DNA reads TGTGCCAGCCAGGCAGCCTACGAGCAGTACTTC.

The V call is TRBV21-1, the J call TRBJ2-3; the table assigns TRBD2, which was not confirmed against the DNA. TRBV21-1 is flagged as a pseudogene. The CDR3 is 17 amino acids. The CDR3 is CASNLSGRAINADTQYF. CDR3 DNA sequence: TGTGCCAGCAACCTTAGCGGGAGGGCCATAAACGCAGATACGCAGTATTTT.

This chain links TRBV6-5 with TRBJ2-5; no firm D call. The CDR3 sequence is 14 residues long. Deletions cut 6 bases from V and 0 bases from J, with 11 bases between. From germline, CDR1 is MNHEY and CDR2 SVGAGI. CDR3 DNA sequence: TGTGCCAGCAGACCTCCTACGTACCAAGAGACCCAGTACTTC. Its translation: CASRPPTYQETQYF.

The chain recombines TRBV7-3 with TRBJ1-5; weak D call: TRBD1 (6 bases). In germline, CDR1 is SGHTA, CDR2 FQGTGA. CDR3 length: 13 residues. V was pared by 4 bases and J by 5 bases, with 9 bases between. CDR3 in DNA: TGTGCCAGCAGCTACAGGGATGATCAGCCCCAGCATTTT. Amino acids: CASSYRDDQPQHF. The whole variable domain, filled in from reference TRBV7-3 and TRBJ1-5, reads GAGVSQTPSNKVTEKGKYVELRCDPISGHTALYWYRQSLGQGPEFLIYFQGTGAADDSGLPNDRFFAVRPEGSVSTLKIQRTERGDSAVYLCASSYRDDQPQHFGDGTRLSIL.

The rearrangement links TRBV7-3 to TRBJ1-1; D is undetermined. CDR3 size: 13 residues. Germline CDR1 and CDR2: SGHTA and FQGTGA. Trimming stripped 2 bases from V and 1 base from J, with 5 bases between. CDR3 in amino acids: CASSLLRNTEAFF. The CDR3 nucleotides read TGTGCCAGCAGCTTACTCAGGAACACTGAAGCTTTCTTT.

The V gene is TRBV7-9, the J gene TRBJ2-3; TRBD1 might be the D (5 bases). Per the germline V gene, CDR1 is SEHNR and CDR2 is FQNEAQ (reference sequence). The length of the CDR3 is 15 residues. V lost 4 bases and J 3 bases, leaving 14 bases between the germline ends. CDR3 in amino acids: CASSSNRGSTDTQYF. The CDR3 coding sequence is TGTGCCAGCAGCTCTAATAGGGGTTCGACAGATACGCAGTATTTT.

The chain employs TRBV7-9 and TRBJ1-5; a possible D gene is TRBD1 (6 bases). This CDR3 region has 17 residues. Trimming stripped 1 base from V and 6 bases from J, with 19 bases between. Looked up from germline, CDR1 is SEHNR and CDR2 is FQNEAQ (reference sequence). CDR3 sequence (DNA): TGTGCCAGCAGCTTAGTCATCGTACAGGGAGGGGTTCAGCCCCAGCATTTT. It codes for CASSLVIVQGGVQPQHF.

The genes are TRBV14 and TRBJ2-1, with 8 bases matching TRBD1. This CDR3 is built from 15 residues. Germline CDR1 reads SGHDN; CDR2 reads FVKESK. With 4 bases clipped from V and 1 base from J, the junction kept 3 bases outside the gene matches. In DNA form, the CDR3 reads TGTGCCAGCAGCCCACGGACAGGGTCCTACAATGAGCAGTTCTTC. Translating gives CASSPRTGSYNEQFF.

This clone has just one count. The V and J genes are TRBV19 and TRBJ1-2; TRBD1 is a possible D gene (6 bases). Germline assignment: CDR1 LNHDA and CDR2 SQIVND (reference sequence). V lost 7 bases, J lost 6 bases, and 15 bases lay in between. The CDR3 contains 13 residues. CDR3 coding DNA: TGTGCCAGTACTCCCCAGGGGTACAATGGCTACACCTTC. It encodes CASTPQGYNGYTF.

The chain employs TRBV6-5 and TRBJ2-2; D perhaps matches TRBD1 (6 bases). The CDR3 is 12 amino acids. Germline assignment: CDR1 MNHEY and CDR2 SVGAGI. V was cut by 4 bases and J by 6 bases, with 6 bases left in between. The CDR3 loop is CASSWGPGELFF. The CDR3 DNA follows: TGTGCCAGCAGTTGGGGGCCCGGGGAGCTGTTTTTT.

In its sample, this clone was seen once. The chain couples TRBV6-5 to TRBJ2-7, with D maybe TRBD1 (7 bases). Per the germline V gene, CDR1 is MNHEY and CDR2 is SVGAGI. The CDR3 contains 15 residues. Trimming shortened V by 2 bases and J by 2 bases, and 13 bases separated the two germline ends. The chain's CDR3 is CASSYSGQGAYEQYF. The CDR3 coding sequence is TGTGCCAGCAGTTACAGCGGGCAGGGGGCCTACGAGCAGTACTTC.

This clone has only one observation. The J gene is TRBJ2-1, the V gene TRBV30, with TRBD2 matching 8 bases. CDR3 length: 15 amino acids. Germline values: CDR1 GTSNPN, CDR2 SVGIG (reference sequence). Unmatched junction bases numbered 6, after V lost 4 bases and J lost 1 base. This chain's CDR3 is CAWTRLAYSYNEQFF. CDR3 in DNA: TGTGCCTGGACAAGACTAGCGTATTCCTACAATGAGCAGTTCTTC. Variable domain in full (rest from reference TRBV30 and TRBJ2-1): SQTIHQWPATLVQPVGSPLSLECTVEGTSNPNLYWYRQAAGRGLQLLFYSVGIGQISSEVPQNLSASRPQDRQFILSSKKLLLSDSGFYLCAWTRLAYSYNEQFFGPGTRLTVL.

This chain uses TRBV5-1 with TRBJ2-6; 8 bases agree with TRBD1. There are 17 residues in the CDR3. Germline V gene sequence: CDR1 SGHRS, CDR2 YFSETQ. V was pared by 4 bases and J by 0 bases, with 6 bases of the junction left unmatched. The CDR3 coding sequence is TGCGCCAGCAGCATAAGGACAGGGAACTCTGGGGCCAACGTCCTGACTTTC. Translated: CASSIRTGNSGANVLTF.